A selection of T cell receptor beta chains follows, all from one sample in a study of CD8 T cells in Susac syndrome. TCRdb passed the immunoSEQ multiplex PCR reads through MiXCR, listing each CDR3 protein once. The sample comprises some 150,000 distinct CDR3 sequences, about 94% of which are singletons, and roughly 0.19% rests with the top ten. The sequenced sample consisted of CD8+ T cells from PBMCs. These receptor sequences come from a human donor with multiple sclerosis. The CDR3 runs from the conserved cysteine through the conserved F or W. A D gene is named only where the DNA matches it firmly. Some rows have no size entry. The others give once, few or many, or a class for an expanded clone.

cdr3_nt,cdr3_aa,clone_size,v_call,d_call,j_call
TGTGCCAGCAGCCAGTATCCCCGGGAGGAGACCCAGTACTTC,CASSQYPREETQYF,.,TRBV5-6,.,TRBJ2-5
TGCGCCAGCAGCCAAGTGGGACAGGGGAGGACTGAAGCTTTCTTT,CASSQVGQGRTEAFF,.,TRBV4-3,TRBD1,TRBJ1-1
TGTGCCAGCAGCCCCCGAGGGAGTCAGAACACCGGGGAGCTGTTTTTT,CASSPRGSQNTGELFF,.,TRBV4-2,.,TRBJ2-2
TGTGCCAGTGCCGGGACAGGGTATTACGAGCAGTACTTC,CASAGTGYYEQYF,.,TRBV12-3/TRBV12-4,TRBD1,TRBJ2-7
TGTGCCAGCACCGCTTCCCGGGACAGGGGCGAGCAGTACTTC,CASTASRDRGEQYF,.,TRBV7-9,TRBD1,TRBJ2-7
TGCAGTGCTAGAGATTCCTCCGGCCACCCACGGGAGCAGTACTTC,CSARDSSGHPREQYF,.,TRBV20-1,.,TRBJ2-7
TGTGCCAGCAGTTTCTCGTCAGGGGAGGGCGGGGAGCTGTTTTTT,CASSFSSGEGGELFF,.,TRBV27,.,TRBJ2-2
TGTGCCAGCAGCTTAGCAGGGTCCGGTGAAAAACTGTTTTTT,CASSLAGSGEKLFF,once,TRBV7-8,.,TRBJ1-4
TGTGCCAGCAGCGTGAGCGGGAAGGCTAGCACAGATACGCAGTATTTT,CASSVSGKASTDTQYF,.,TRBV9,TRBD2,TRBJ2-3
TGTGCCAGCAGCGAGGGGGACAGGGTGCAGCCCCAGCATTTT,CASSEGDRVQPQHF,.,TRBV9,TRBD1,TRBJ1-5
TGTGCCAGCTCGGAAGGGGCAGGGCATCAGCCCCAGCATTTT,CASSEGAGHQPQHF,.,TRBV9,.,TRBJ1-5
TGTGCCACCAGCACTTCACAGGGGGCAGCCAAAAACATTCAGTACTTC,CATSTSQGAAKNIQYF,.,TRBV15,TRBD1,TRBJ2-4
TGCAGCGTTGCCGTGGGACATACGAACACTGAAGCTTTCTTT,CSVAVGHTNTEAFF,.,TRBV29-1,.,TRBJ1-1
TGTGCCAGCAGCCCACTAGGTTCCGGGGAGCTGTTTTTT,CASSPLGSGELFF,.,TRBV13,.,TRBJ2-2
TGTGCCAGCAGCGCCCGCCGGGAGCTGTTTTTT,CASSARRELFF,.,TRBV9,.,TRBJ2-2
TGCAGTGCTCCCGGACTAGCCCAAGAGACCCAGTACTTC,CSAPGLAQETQYF,.,TRBV20-1,TRBD2,TRBJ2-5
TGCAGTGCTAGAGGTAGGACAGGGGCCAGCAATCAGCCCCAGCATTTT,CSARGRTGASNQPQHF,.,TRBV20-1,TRBD1,TRBJ1-5
TGCAGCGTTAGGTCGGGTGGCTCCTACAATGAGCAGTTCTTC,CSVRSGGSYNEQFF,.,TRBV29-1,.,TRBJ2-1
TGTGCCAGCTGCAAGGAAAGACCGATCTACGAGCAGTACTTC,CASCKERPIYEQYF,.,TRBV28,.,TRBJ2-7
TGTGCCAGCAGCATTGAGCACCGGGAGACCCAGTACTTC,CASSIEHRETQYF,.,TRBV9,.,TRBJ2-5
TGTGCCAGCAGCACACAGAATTCACCCCTCCACTTT,CASSTQNSPLHF,.,TRBV13,.,TRBJ1-6
TGTGCCAGCAGTCCCCCTGGGACCCCCTACAATGAGCAGTTCTTC,CASSPPGTPYNEQFF,.,TRBV6-5,.,TRBJ2-1
TGTGCCTGGATAGAGGGTTACACCATATATTTT,CAWIEGYTIYF,.,TRBV30,.,TRBJ1-3